This TCR beta chain was recorded in a study of blood T cell repertoires in COVID-19. Study at large: Donors in the United States, Italy and Spain gave samples during acute or convalescent COVID-19. The cDNA or gDNA used as material had been derived from T cells, B-cell-depleted T cells, or PBMCs.

Authors' processing steps: Amplification from reference gene primers served as the basis for estimated nucleated cell counts. TCRdb's table, derived via immunoSEQ multiplex PCR, lists solely in-frame clones and lacks some. D and trimming come from the DNA, and the V and J calls and clone size come from that table. The table includes fewer than 150,000 clones, 85% detected once. Trimming left V 3 bases short and J 1 base short, with 15 bases between. The germline CDR1 and CDR2 sequences are LGHNT and FRNRAP. The CDR3 runs 16 residues. The source is a human donor in a cohort sampled during active COVID-19. J is TRBJ2-5 and V is TRBV12-5, with a possible D match to TRBD2 (6 bases). The sequencing input was peripheral blood. For the CDR3, the DNA is TGTGCTAGTGGTTTAGACCGAGGAGGGTTCCAAGAGACCCAGTACTTC. Residues: CASGLDRGGFQETQYF.